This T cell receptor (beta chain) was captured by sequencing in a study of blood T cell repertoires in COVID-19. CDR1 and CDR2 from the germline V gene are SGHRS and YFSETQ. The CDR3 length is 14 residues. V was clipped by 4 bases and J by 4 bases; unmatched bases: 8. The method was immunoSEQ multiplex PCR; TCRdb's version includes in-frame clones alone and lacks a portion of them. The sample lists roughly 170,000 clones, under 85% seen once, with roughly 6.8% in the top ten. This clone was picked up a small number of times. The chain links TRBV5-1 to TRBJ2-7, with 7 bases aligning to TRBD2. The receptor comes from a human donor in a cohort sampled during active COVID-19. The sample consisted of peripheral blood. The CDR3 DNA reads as TGCGCCAGCAGCAGCGGGACGACTGCGTACGAGCAGTACTTC. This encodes CASSSGTTAYEQYF.